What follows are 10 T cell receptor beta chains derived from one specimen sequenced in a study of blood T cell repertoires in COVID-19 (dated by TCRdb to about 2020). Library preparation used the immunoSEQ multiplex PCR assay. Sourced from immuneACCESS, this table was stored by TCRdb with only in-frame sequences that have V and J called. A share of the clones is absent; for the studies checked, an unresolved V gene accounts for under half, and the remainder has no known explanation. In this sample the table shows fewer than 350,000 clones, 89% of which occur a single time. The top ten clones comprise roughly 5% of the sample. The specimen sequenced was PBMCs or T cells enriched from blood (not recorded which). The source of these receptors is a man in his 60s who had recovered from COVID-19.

The CDR3 DNA sequence: TGTGCCAGCAGCTTAGCGGGGAGGGTTGAGACCCAGTACTTC. This gives the protein CASSLAGRVETQYF. J is TRBJ2-5 and V is TRBV7-6, with 7 positions matching TRBD2. The CDR3 is 14 residues long. Per germline, CDR1 SGHVS and CDR2 FNYEAQ. V trimming: 0 bases; J trimming: 5 bases; junction bases outside the gene matches: 3. Using reference TRBV7-6 and TRBJ2-5 for the parts outside the CDR3, the full variable domain is GAGVSQSPRYKVTKRGQDVALRCDPISGHVSLYWYRQALGQGPEFLTYFNYEAQQDKSGLPNDRFSAERPEGSISTLTIQRTEQRDSAMYRCASSLAGRVETQYFGPGTRLLVL.

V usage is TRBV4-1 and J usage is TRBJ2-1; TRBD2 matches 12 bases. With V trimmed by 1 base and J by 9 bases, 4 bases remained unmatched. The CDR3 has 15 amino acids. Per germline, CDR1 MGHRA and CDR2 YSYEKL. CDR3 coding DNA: TGCGCCAGCAGCCAAGGGTCGGGACTAGCGGGTGAGCAGTTCTTC. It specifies CASSQGSGLAGEQFF.

CDR3 residues: CASSELAGDDEQYF. The CDR3 DNA follows: TGTGCCAGCAGCGAGCTAGCGGGAGATGACGAGCAGTACTTC. The V call is TRBV9, the J call TRBJ2-7; 10 nucleotides agree with TRBD2. The CDR3 is 14 amino acids. The junction had 5 bases not matched to a gene; V was cut back by 3 bases and J by 5 bases. In germline, CDR1 is SGDLS, CDR2 YYNGEE.

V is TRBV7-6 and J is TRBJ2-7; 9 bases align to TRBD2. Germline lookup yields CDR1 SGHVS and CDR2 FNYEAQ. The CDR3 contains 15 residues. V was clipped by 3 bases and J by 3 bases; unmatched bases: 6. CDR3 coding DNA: TGTGCCAGCAGCTTGGTAGCGGGAGTCAGCTACGAGCAGTACTTC. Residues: CASSLVAGVSYEQYF.

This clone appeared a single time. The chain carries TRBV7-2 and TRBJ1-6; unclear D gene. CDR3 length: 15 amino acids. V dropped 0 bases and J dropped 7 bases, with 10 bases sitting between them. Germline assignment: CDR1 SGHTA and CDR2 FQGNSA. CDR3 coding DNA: TGTGCCAGCAGCTTAGCGGCGGAGAGAAATTCACCCCTCCACTTT. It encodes CASSLAAERNSPLHF. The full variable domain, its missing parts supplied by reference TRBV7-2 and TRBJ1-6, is GAGVSQSPSNKVTEKGKDVELRCDPISGHTALYWYRQSLGQGLEFLIYFQGNSAPDKSGLPSDRFSAERTGGSVSTLTIQRTQQEDSAVYLCASSLAAERNSPLHFGNGTRLTVT.

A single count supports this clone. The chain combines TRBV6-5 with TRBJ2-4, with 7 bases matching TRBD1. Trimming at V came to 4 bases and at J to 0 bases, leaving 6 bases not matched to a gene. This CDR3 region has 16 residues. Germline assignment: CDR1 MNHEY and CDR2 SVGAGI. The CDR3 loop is CASSSGTALAKNIQYF. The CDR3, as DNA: TGTGCCAGCAGTTCCGGGACAGCCCTAGCCAAAAACATTCAGTACTTC.

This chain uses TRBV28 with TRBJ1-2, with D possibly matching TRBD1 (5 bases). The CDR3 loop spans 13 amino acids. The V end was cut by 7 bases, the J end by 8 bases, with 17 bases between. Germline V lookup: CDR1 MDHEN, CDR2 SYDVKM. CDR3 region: CASTDQGPKGYTF. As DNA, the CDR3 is TGTGCCAGCACCGATCAGGGTCCAAAGGGCTACACCTTC.

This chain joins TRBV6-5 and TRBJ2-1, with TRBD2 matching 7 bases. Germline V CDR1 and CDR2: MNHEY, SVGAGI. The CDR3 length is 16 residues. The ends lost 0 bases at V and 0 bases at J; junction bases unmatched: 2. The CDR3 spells CASSYSGLSSYNEQFF. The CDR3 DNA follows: TGTGCCAGCAGTTACTCGGGACTAAGCTCCTACAATGAGCAGTTCTTC.

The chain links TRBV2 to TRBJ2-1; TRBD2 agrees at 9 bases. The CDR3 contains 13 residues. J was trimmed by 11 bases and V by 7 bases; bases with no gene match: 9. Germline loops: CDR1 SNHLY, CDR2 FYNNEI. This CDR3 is CASKGSGGPKQFF. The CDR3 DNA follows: TGTGCCAGCAAAGGTAGCGGGGGACCCAAGCAGTTCTTC.

CDR3 in amino acids: CASSLAASGGAYEQYF. The CDR3 region has the DNA TGCGCCAGCAGCTTGGCCGCCAGCGGGGGAGCCTACGAGCAGTACTTC. This sequence joins TRBV5-1 and TRBJ2-7; 8 bases fit TRBD2. CDR3 length: 16 residues. CDR1 is SGHRS and CDR2 is YFSETQ in the germline V gene. Losses at the gene ends were 0 bases for V and 2 bases for J; bases not matched to a gene: 7.